This note documents a single T cell receptor beta chain sequence. The target antigen is unknown. Germline V gives CDR1 SQVTM, CDR2 ANQGSEA. V lost 4 bases and J 4 bases, leaving 13 bases between the germline ends. This CDR3 contains 14 residues. The sample is drawn from a study of graft-versus-host responses after intestinal transplantation. Study details: Induction using anti-thymocyte globulin, followed by tacrolimus and steroids for approximately 3 years, was given to all recipients.

Measured with immunoSEQ multiplex PCR; TCRdb has only the in-frame clones, and not every one. The table has roughly 85,000 clones, approximately 90% seen once. Study-level points and caveats: Ileal or blood samples showed some GvH clones first, and such clones were also found in recipient marrow.

The source material was unstimulated CD8+ T cells sorted from spleen or lymph node cells, sampled before transplant. The source of this sequence is a human donor who was the organ donor for an intestinal transplant. The gene calls are TRBV29-1 and TRBJ2-2; perhaps TRBD1 as D (6 bases). The CDR3 spells CSVVDRLSTGELFF. CDR3 nucleotide sequence: TGCAGCGTTGTAGACAGGCTTTCCACCGGGGAGCTGTTTTTT.